The rows below give T cell receptor beta chains drawn from one sample of a study of beta chain features in type 1 diabetes. Repertoires were generated with immunoSEQ multiplex PCR, while TCRdb's copy carries only in-frame clones and drops some. This table holds fewer than 650,000 clones, roughly 16% found once. The source material was naive CD4+ T cells from blood. All receptors derive from a man aged 18 to 35 in good health. The conserved cysteine and the conserved F or W are not part of the CDR3 here.

>TRBV7-3|TRBJ2-1
ASSLIHGLNEQF
>TRBV2|TRBJ1-2
ASSVLGPNYGYT
>TRBV14|TRBJ2-6
ASSRTGNSGANVLT
>TRBV29-1|TRBJ2-5
SVRYGTGGETQY
>TRBV10-3|TRBJ2-3
AISGDHAGVGTDTQY
>TRBV6-6|TRBJ2-7
ASSPTGTGRPYEQY
>TRBV7-3|TRBJ2-2
ASSLYTGELF
>TRBV5-1|TRBJ1-3
ASRNHLSGNTIY
>TRBV10-3|TRBJ1-1
ASRAGNTEAF
>TRBV5-1|TRBJ1-2
ASSLGQGYYGYT
>TRBV11-3|TRBJ2-7
ASSGTGDTSYEQY
>TRBV5-1|TRBJ2-3
ASSLSLGLADTQY
>TRBV7-9|TRBJ2-4
ASSRSAGHDIQY
>TRBV6-6|TRBJ1-2
ASSGPFPQSYGYT
>TRBV28|TRBJ1-2
ASSLIARYGYT
>TRBV7-9|TRBJ2-7
ASSSTGRVAYEQY
>TRBV7-7|TRBJ2-1
ASSTGTRVEQF
>TRBV5-1|TRBJ1-2
ASSLNKANYGYT
>TRBV7-9|TRBJ1-3
ASSPPGNTIY
>TRBV7-9|TRBJ1-2
ASSLVQGAHGYT
>TRBV30|TRBJ1-2
AWSSGWGYGYT
>TRBV28|TRBJ2-2
ASSPGQSGTGELF
>TRBV19|TRBJ2-5
ASSKGEETQY
>TRBV19|TRBJ2-7
ATHPGLAGSGEQY
>TRBV16|TRBJ1-5
ASSLNPGTGTS
>TRBV15|TRBJ2-2
ATTSGYSGELF
>TRBV25-1|TRBJ1-3
ASSERAGGSTIY
>TRBV5-1|TRBJ2-4
ASSPRTEIKNIQY
>TRBV2|TRBJ1-4
ASSEVRLNEKLF
>TRBV4-3|TRBJ2-2
ASSQLAGRNTGELF
>TRBV28|TRBJ1-2
ASSLRDRWLYGYT
>TRBV5-1|TRBJ1-2
ASSLAGWGYT
>TRBV7-2|TRBJ2-3
ASSLAGSQAQY
>TRBV7-2|TRBJ1-2
ASSHPGQART
>TRBV10-3|TRBJ2-5
AGGRGKGTQY
>TRBV9|TRBJ2-7
ASSVVGSGGYEQY
>TRBV9|TRBJ2-2
ASSPRTPTGELF
>TRBV7-9|TRBJ2-6
ASSGPGAPRSGANVLT
>TRBV7-2|TRBJ2-3
ASQSQSTDTQY
>TRBV28|TRBJ2-1
ASREQPIYNEQF
>TRBV2|TRBJ2-5
ASSEFSAAQY
>TRBV18|TRBJ1-5
ASSPQRGSNQPQH
>TRBV28|TRBJ2-5
ASSLGGEQETQY
>TRBV4-2|TRBJ2-1
ASSQDYRLGKGEQF
>TRBV7-9|TRBJ2-7
ASSPRQGAGYEQY
>TRBV6-4|TRBJ2-6
ASNDRASGANVLT
>TRBV7-9|TRBJ2-5
ASRFTGAETQY
>TRBV30|TRBJ2-7
AWRPGQGISYEQY
>TRBV9|TRBJ1-6
ASSVEGAHSPLH
>TRBV5-1|TRBJ1-4
ASSSVNRPNEKLF